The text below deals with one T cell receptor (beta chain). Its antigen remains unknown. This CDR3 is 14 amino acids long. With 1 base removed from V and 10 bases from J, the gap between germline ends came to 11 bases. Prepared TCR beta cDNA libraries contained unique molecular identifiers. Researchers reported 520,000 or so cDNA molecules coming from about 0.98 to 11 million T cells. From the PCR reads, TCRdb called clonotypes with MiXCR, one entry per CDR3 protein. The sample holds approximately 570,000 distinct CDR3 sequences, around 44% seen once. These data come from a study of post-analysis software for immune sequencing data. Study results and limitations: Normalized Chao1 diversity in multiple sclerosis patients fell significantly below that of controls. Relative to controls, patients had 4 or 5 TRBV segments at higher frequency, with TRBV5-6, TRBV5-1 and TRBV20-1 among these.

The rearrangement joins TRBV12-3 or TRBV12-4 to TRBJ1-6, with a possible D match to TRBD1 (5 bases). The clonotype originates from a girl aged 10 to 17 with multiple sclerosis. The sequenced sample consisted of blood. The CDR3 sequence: CASSLGQGDSPLHF. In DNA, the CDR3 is TGTGCCAGCAGTTTAGGGCAGGGCGACTCACCCCTCCACTTT.